This paragraph covers one T cell receptor (beta chain) sequence. What it recognizes is unknown. The observed sequence ends 3 residues before the CDR3 terminus, with the missing tail filled in from the germline J gene. The data were taken from a study of T cells in women clearing cervical HPV infection. Repertoires were generated with immunoSEQ multiplex PCR, while TCRdb's copy carries only in-frame clones and drops some. This repertoire includes about 22,000 clones. V was clipped by 3 bases and J by 7 bases, with 10 bases between them. The CDR3 totals 12 residues. Germline V lookup: CDR1 DFQATT, CDR2 SNEGSKA (reference sequence). Study-wide results and caveats: Cases carried less TRBV6-7 than controls: approximately 0.1% versus 0.16%.

Sequencing was done on a sample of blood buffy coat. This clonotype was obtained from a woman aged 18 to 75 with a cervical HPV16 infection that either progressed to CIN3+ or cleared (not recorded which). J is TRBJ2-1 and V is TRBV20-1; tentative D call: TRBD2 (6 bases). The CDR3 sequence is CSASSGVNEQFF. The DNA read from the CDR3 is TGCAGTGCTAGCTCGGGGGTAAATGAG.